Listed here are 8 T cell receptor beta chains from one sample, sequenced in a study of blood T cell repertoires in COVID-19. Measured with immunoSEQ multiplex PCR; TCRdb has only the in-frame clones, and not every one. The data hold more than 150,000 clones, with over 80% observed a single time. Sequences were obtained from PBMCs or T cells enriched from blood (not recorded which). Receptors originate from a woman aged 60-75 years who had recovered from COVID-19.

This rearrangement joins TRBV5-1 to TRBJ1-5; 10 bases are a match to TRBD1. The CDR3 contains 15 residues. Trimming removed 4 bases from V and 5 bases from J; junction bases left unmatched: 6. The germline CDR1 and CDR2 sequences are SGHRS and YFSETQ. The CDR3 nucleotides read TGCGCCAGCAGCACCCGGACAGGGGGACATCAGCCCCAGCATTTT. Translation: CASSTRTGGHQPQHF.

The gene calls are TRBV25-1 and TRBJ1-2, with TRBD1 matching 12 bases. The V and J ends lost 3 bases and 2 bases, in that order; junction bases with no gene match: 7. CDR1 and CDR2 from the germline V gene are MGHDK and SYGVNS. This CDR3 has 17 amino acids. The CDR3 loop reads CASSDLGDRGRNYGYTF. In DNA, the CDR3 is TGTGCCAGCAGTGATCTAGGGGACAGGGGGCGGAACTATGGCTACACCTTC.

This clone appeared once. V usage is TRBV5-1 and J usage is TRBJ1-1; TRBD1 aligns across 8 bases. CDR1 is SGHRS and CDR2 is YFSETQ in the germline V gene. This CDR3 is built from 19 residues. The junction had 18 bases not matched to a gene; V was cut back by 4 bases and J by 1 base. CDR3: CASSLVRTGFEGQNTEAFF. The CDR3 DNA is TGCGCCAGCAGCCTAGTCCGGACAGGGTTTGAGGGCCAGAACACTGAAGCTTTCTTT.

The V call is TRBV10-3, the J call TRBJ1-5; D unclear. Trimming stripped 8 bases from V and 0 bases from J, with 5 bases between. CDR3 length equals 12 residues. Germline V gene lookup returns CDR1 ENHRY and CDR2 SYGVKD. CDR3: CAISDSNQPQHF. DNA for the CDR3: TGTGCCATCTCAGATAGCAATCAGCCCCAGCATTTT.

The rearrangement joins TRBV16 to TRBJ1-5; TRBD1 might be the D (6 bases). The CDR3 loop spans 17 amino acids. V gave up 2 bases and J gave up 7 bases, with 21 bases separating them. Looked up from germline, CDR1 is KGHSY and CDR2 is FQNENV. The CDR3 loop reads CASSQRAQGSYMQPQHF. CDR3 DNA: TGTGCCAGCAGCCAAAGAGCCCAGGGGAGTTATATGCAGCCCCAGCATTTT.

V gene TRBV27 combines with J gene TRBJ2-7; D unresolved. The V end lost 5 bases, the J end lost 0 bases, and 11 bases lay between the germline ends. The germline V gene has CDR1 MNHEY and CDR2 SMNVEV (reference sequence). The CDR3 consists of 14 residues. CDR3 loop: CASSIRRSSYEQYF. CDR3 nucleotides: TGTGCCAGCAGTATTCGTCGCAGCTCCTACGAGCAGTACTTC.

This clone was counted only a few times. This same CDR3 is encoded by further DNA sequences in the sample. This chain connects TRBV19 to TRBJ2-1; D is perhaps TRBD1 (6 bases). The CDR3 is 14 residues long. With 3 bases removed from V and 4 bases from J, the gap between germline ends came to 10 bases. Looked up from germline, CDR1 is LNHDA and CDR2 is SQIVND (reference sequence). In DNA, the CDR3 is TGTGCCAGTAGTATCGGTCAGGGGTACAATGAGCAGTTCTTC. This gives the protein CASSIGQGYNEQFF. Drawing the rest from reference TRBV19 and TRBJ2-1, the complete variable domain is DGGITQSPKYLFRKEGQNVTLSCEQNLNHDAMYWYRQDPGQGLRLIYYSQIVNDFQKGDIAEGYSVSREKKESFPLTVTSAQKNPTAFYLCASSIGQGYNEQFFGPGTRLTVL.

The chain has TRBV7-3 and TRBJ1-2, with 8 bases that match TRBD1. Looked up from germline, CDR1 is SGHTA and CDR2 is FQGTGA. V was clipped by 4 bases and J by 10 bases; unmatched bases: 8. The CDR3 runs 13 residues. The CDR3 sequence: CASSSGETGAYTF. The CDR3 DNA reads TGTGCCAGCAGCTCGGGAGAGACAGGGGCCTACACCTTC.